The 17 T cell receptor beta chains below come from one sample, sequenced in a study of early T cells in non-severe SARS-CoV-2 infection. MiXCR, applied by TCRdb to the 5' RACE reads, yields one record per CDR3 protein. The profile covers around 80,000 distinct CDR3 sequences, with less than 15% appearing a single time and roughly 5.5% taken by the ten largest. Sequenced: whole blood. Receptors were obtained from an adult who was a healthcare worker with PCR-confirmed SARS-CoV-2 infection or an uninfected control (not recorded which).

The V and J genes are TRBV7-3 and TRBJ2-2; weak D call: TRBD2 (6 bases). V lost 1 base, J lost 1 base, and 10 bases lay in between. The CDR3 has 16 residues. From germline, CDR1 is SGHTA and CDR2 FQGTGA. CDR3 nucleotide sequence: TGTGCCAGCAGCTTAATCGGGGGTCTGAACACCGGGGAGCTGTTTTTT. The encoded protein is CASSLIGGLNTGELFF.

This clonotype has a handful of counts. The chain employs TRBV12-3 or TRBV12-4 and TRBJ2-3; tentatively, D is TRBD1 (6 bases). V was clipped by 2 bases and J by 3 bases, with 12 bases between them. This CDR3 contains 15 residues. The CDR3 bases are TGTGCCAGCAGTTTAAACAGGGTGGTAACAGATACGCAGTATTTT. Its translation is CASSLNRVVTDTQYF.

This clonotype came up many times. The J gene is TRBJ2-1, the V gene TRBV27; 7 bases line up with TRBD1. The trim removed 5 bases at V and 0 bases at J, leaving 4 bases unmatched. Germline CDR1 is MNHEY and CDR2 is SMNVEV (reference sequence). The CDR3 covers 15 residues. For the CDR3, the DNA is TGTGCCAGCAGTCTACAGGGGACCTCCTACAATGAGCAGTTCTTC. Its translation: CASSLQGTSYNEQFF.

V gene TRBV10-3 combines with J gene TRBJ1-1; D not resolved. Trimming took 0 bases from V and 1 from J, leaving 9 bases between them. The CDR3 has 15 residues. Germline V gene data show CDR1 as ENHRY and CDR2 as SYGVKD. Here the CDR3 reads CAISESDAGNTEAFF. The CDR3 DNA reads as TGTGCCATCAGTGAGTCTGACGCAGGGAACACTGAAGCTTTCTTT.

The CDR3 coding sequence is TGTGCCGCCGGGGAGGCCTATGGCTACACCTTC. It codes for CAAGEAYGYTF. The chain recombines TRBV10-3 with TRBJ1-2; D not certain. Trimming removed 11 bases from V and 4 bases from J, with 11 bases in between. This CDR3 region has 11 residues. The germline V gene encodes CDR1 ENHRY and CDR2 SYGVKD.

This clonotype was detected ten times or more. The genes are TRBV6-1 and TRBJ1-1; possibly TRBD1 for D (5 bases). Looked up from germline, CDR1 is MNHNS and CDR2 is SASEGT. V lost 5 bases, J lost 2 bases, and 9 bases lay in between. The CDR3 covers 13 residues. The CDR3 bases are TGTGCCAGCAGTACCCAGGGAAACACTGAAGCTTTCTTT. Translation: CASSTQGNTEAFF.

This clonotype turned up a few times. This chain connects TRBV2 to TRBJ2-1; 11 positions match TRBD2. V lost 3 bases and J lost 5; bases outside the gene matches: 6. Germline CDR1 reads SNHLY; CDR2 reads FYNNEI. The CDR3 extends over 16 amino acids. The CDR3 reads CASSDARLAGNNEQFF. Here the CDR3 DNA reads TGTGCCAGCAGTGACGCCAGACTAGCGGGAAACAATGAGCAGTTCTTC.

This clonotype was seen a handful of times. This chain connects TRBV11-1 to TRBJ2-1; D is undetermined. Deletions cut 3 bases from V and 0 bases from J, with 12 bases between. Per germline, CDR1 SGHAT and CDR2 FQDESV (reference sequence). CDR3 length equals 16 residues. CDR3 protein: CASSFTTPSSYNEQFF. The CDR3 nucleotides read TGTGCCAGCAGCTTTACCACGCCGAGCTCCTACAATGAGCAGTTCTTC.

The chain recombines TRBV20-1 with TRBJ1-1, with D possibly matching TRBD1 (5 bases). In germline, CDR1 is DFQATT, CDR2 SNEGSKA (reference sequence). The CDR3 contains 12 residues. The ends were cut back, 5 bases at V and 6 bases at J, with 13 bases in the middle. CDR3 bases: TGCAGTGCTCGGGACCGCCTTTCTGAAGCTTTCTTT. This codes for CSARDRLSEAFF.

There are a few counts of this clonotype. This chain's CDR3 is CASSPGLAGDTQYF. CDR3 nucleotide sequence: TGCGCCAGCAGCCCGGGACTAGCTGGTGATACGCAGTATTTT. The chain carries TRBV5-1 and TRBJ2-3; the match to TRBD2 covers 9 bases. The germline CDR1 and CDR2 sequences are SGHRS and YFSETQ. CDR3 length: 14 residues. Germline trimming cut 4 bases from V and 6 bases from J; bases unmatched to any gene: 6. Together with reference TRBV5-1 and TRBJ2-3, the CDR3 gives the full variable domain: KAGVTQTPRYLIKTRGQQVTLSCSPISGHRSVSWYQQTPGQGLQFLFEYFSETQRNKGNFPGRFSGRQFSNSRSEMNVSTLELGDSALYLCASSPGLAGDTQYFGPGTRLTVL.

This sequence joins TRBV2 and TRBJ2-5, with 7 nucleotides matching TRBD2. Germline V gives CDR1 SNHLY, CDR2 FYNNEI. V shed 8 bases, J shed 3 bases, and the junction held 6 bases outside the gene matches. CDR3 size: 13 residues. In nucleotides, the CDR3 is TGTGCCAGCCGGGACTATTATAAAGAGACCCAGTACTTC. The encoded protein is CASRDYYKETQYF.

This chain links TRBV6-1 with TRBJ2-7; 9 bases align to TRBD1. The CDR3 has 14 amino acids. Germline trimming cut 11 bases from V and 5 bases from J; bases unmatched to any gene: 13. The germline gives CDR1 MNHNS, CDR2 SASEGT. CDR3 residues: CASRRQGVSDEQYF. CDR3 nucleotide sequence: TGTGCCTCTAGAAGACAGGGGGTTTCTGACGAGCAGTACTTC.

This clonotype appeared a few times. The chain combines TRBV20-1 with TRBJ2-3; 9 nucleotides agree with TRBD2. The V segment lost 0 bases and the J segment 5 bases; nucleotides outside the gene matches: 3. Germline V gene data show CDR1 as DFQATT and CDR2 as SNEGSKA (reference sequence). The CDR3 has 14 amino acids. The CDR3 spells CSARDPREGDTQYF. The CDR3 bases are TGCAGTGCTAGAGACCCGCGGGAGGGAGATACGCAGTATTTT.

J is TRBJ2-5 and V is TRBV7-6, with 7 bases that match TRBD1. V was clipped by 5 bases and J by 5 bases; unmatched bases: 8. CDR1 is SGHVS, CDR2 FNYEAQ, per germline. CDR3 length: 14 residues. CDR3 residues: CASSLTGVRETQYF. The DNA for the CDR3 is TGTGCCAGCAGCCTCACAGGGGTTCGGGAGACCCAGTACTTC.

The V gene is TRBV7-6, the J gene TRBJ2-3; unclear D gene. V was shortened by 5 bases and J by 3 bases, with 15 bases between the two germline ends. CDR1 SGHVS and CDR2 FNYEAQ come from the germline V gene. The CDR3 is 15 residues long. The CDR3 is CASSPTRLATDTQYF. In DNA, the CDR3 is TGTGCCAGCAGCCCTACGAGGCTCGCGACAGATACGCAGTATTTT.

In its sample, this clonotype was seen many times. This rearrangement joins TRBV19 to TRBJ1-5; 7 bases agree with TRBD1. V shed 5 bases and J 2 bases; nucleotides not matched to a gene: 6. This CDR3 has 15 amino acids. Germline CDR1 LNHDA, CDR2 SQIVND (reference sequence). CDR3 protein: CASSARQGGNQPQHF. In DNA, the CDR3 is TGTGCCAGTAGTGCCCGACAGGGAGGCAATCAGCCCCAGCATTTT.

This clonotype was seen a handful of times. The chain uses TRBV7-8 and TRBJ1-1; D unresolved. Germline CDR1 reads SGHVS; CDR2 reads FQNEAQ. V lost 4 bases to trimming and J lost 1 base, with 7 bases between them. This CDR3 has 13 residues. DNA of the CDR3: TGTGCCAGCAGCTGGGATTCGAACACTGAAGCTTTCTTT. As protein: CASSWDSNTEAFF.